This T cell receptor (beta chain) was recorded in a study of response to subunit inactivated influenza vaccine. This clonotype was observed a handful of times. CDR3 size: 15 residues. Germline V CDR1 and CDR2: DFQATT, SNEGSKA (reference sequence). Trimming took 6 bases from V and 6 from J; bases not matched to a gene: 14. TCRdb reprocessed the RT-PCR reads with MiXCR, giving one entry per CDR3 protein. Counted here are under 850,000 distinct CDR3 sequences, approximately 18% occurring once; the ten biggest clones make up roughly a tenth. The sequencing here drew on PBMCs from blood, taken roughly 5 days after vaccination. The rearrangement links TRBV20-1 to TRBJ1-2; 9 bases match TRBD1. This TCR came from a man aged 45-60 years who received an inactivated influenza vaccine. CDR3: CSAVGLGTGFNGYTF. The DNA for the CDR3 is TGCAGTGCCGTGGGTCTTGGGACAGGGTTTAATGGCTACACCTTC.